This T cell receptor (beta chain) emerged from a study of radiation and T cells in renal cell carcinoma. Whole-study results and caveats: In blood, top tumor clones expanded by 2 weeks, shrinking by 4.

Germline CDR1 reads SGHDT; CDR2 reads YYEEEE. This CDR3 comprises 11 residues. Trimming removed 1 base at V and 12 bases at J, with 10 bases between. The data were produced by immunoSEQ multiplex PCR, yet TCRdb's version contains in-frame clones alone and is incomplete. This sample has 150,000 or so clones, with 88% found just once. A word on this clone: Its antigen is still unknown.

Indicated time point: blood 4 weeks post-SBRT, at nephrectomy. Specified treatment: 15 Gy SBRT to primary tumor, nephrectomy 4 weeks later. Nephrectomy followed 15 Gy stereotactic body radiation by 4 weeks. Radiation-treated patients gave blood at baseline, week 2 and week 4. Clear cell pathology was present in this patient's renal cell carcinoma. The chain recombines TRBV5-6 with TRBJ1-2; D is unclear. The source of this sequence is a woman between 45 and 65 years old with renal cell carcinoma. Sequenced here: blood, sampled from a patient whose treatment included radiotherapy and nephrectomy. In DNA, the CDR3 is TGTGCCAGCAGCTTGCTCCCCCGGGACACCTTC. It translates to CASSLLPRDTF.